This T cell receptor beta chain was retrieved from a study of control samples from healthy donors and cancer patients. The trim removed 4 bases at V and 5 bases at J, leaving 9 bases unmatched. This CDR3 comprises 15 residues. Germline V lookup: CDR1 SGHRS, CDR2 YFSETQ. Libraries were prepared by immunoSEQ multiplex PCR; TCRdb keeps only in-frame clonotypes and omits some of them. The sample yields almost 40,000 clones, about 83% seen once. In this sample, this clone turned up a few times. This receptor was taken from a woman aged 55-70 years with lung cancer. The specimen was PBMCs. V is TRBV5-1 and J is TRBJ1-2; 9 bases are a match to TRBD1. The chain's CDR3 is CASSPGTGNEYGYTF. In DNA, the CDR3 is TGCGCCAGCAGCCCCGGGACAGGGAATGAGTATGGCTACACCTTC.